Listed below are T cell receptor beta chains from one sample, sequenced in a study of blood T cell repertoires in COVID-19. Here immunoSEQ multiplex PCR was the method, and the copy in TCRdb shows in-frame clones only, minus some. The sample holds hundreds of thousands of clones, roughly nine tenths seen once. Specimen: peripheral blood. The receptors stem from a young man with COVID-19, enrolled during active disease. The CDR3 runs from the conserved cysteine through the conserved F or W.

V gene	J gene	CDR3 protein
TRBV5-4	TRBJ2-4	CASSLGGSTDIQYF
TRBV7-2	TRBJ2-1	CASIPGLGWREQFF
TRBV18	TRBJ1-1	CASARSDRTYTEAFF
TRBV5-4	TRBJ1-1	CASRYEGTTEAFF
TRBV30	TRBJ1-1	CAGTGFGEAFF
TRBV3-1/TRBV3-2	TRBJ2-1	CASSPAGRLYNEQFF
TRBV5-6	TRBJ1-2	CASSETPRDSLYGYTF
TRBV29-1	TRBJ2-3	CSVVNAGTSDPQYF
TRBV5-4	TRBJ2-3	CASSSGQGRTDTQYF
TRBV6-5	TRBJ1-2	CASSSSQGDYGYTF
TRBV29-1	TRBJ2-7	CSVEDREPYEQYF
TRBV5-4	TRBJ2-2	CASSSDPGSNTGELFF
TRBV7-9	TRBJ1-3	CASSPRTGGFGNTIYF
TRBV12-5	TRBJ1-5	CASGLYQGSQPQHF
TRBV29-1	TRBJ2-7	CSVVGAWGTGSSSDEQYF
TRBV14	TRBJ2-2	CASSLDRARNTGELFF
TRBV30	TRBJ2-3	CAWSPSHAGDTQYF
TRBV11-3	TRBJ2-3	CASSESGVTDTQYF
TRBV6-5	TRBJ2-7	CASSPYPTGSYEQYF
TRBV28	TRBJ2-1	CASSRGTANEQFF
TRBV15	TRBJ2-1	CATSRGGDFYNEQFF
TRBV5-8	TRBJ1-5	CASSHSPGGGGQPQHF
TRBV3-1/TRBV3-2	TRBJ2-5	CASSRGRGYQETQYF
TRBV6-1	TRBJ2-2	CASSETSGGAGELFF
TRBV4-1	TRBJ2-3	CASSQDLGGGQHTQYF
TRBV19	TRBJ2-2	CASSIKTGNRELFF
TRBV10-1	TRBJ2-3	CASSESTRGGLNTQYF
TRBV6-4	TRBJ2-5	CASSPFGGAETQYF
TRBV2	TRBJ2-5	CASGGQIQETQYF
TRBV6-6	TRBJ2-7	CASSLTSVLREQYF